The rows below give T cell receptor beta chains drawn from one sample of a study of persistence of HIV-infected CD4 T cells. The repertoire was sequenced with immunoSEQ multiplex PCR; TCRdb's copy has only in-frame clones and lacks some. The top ten clones hold 6.9% of a sample with some 13,000 clones, about 70% of them seen once. No antigen has been identified for these receptors. Sequencing was performed on CD4+ T cells sorted from PBMCs after approximately 19-hour stimulation, taken from a patient who received antiretroviral therapy. The source of these receptors is an adult man with HIV who was CMV-seropositive. Both conserved end residues are part of each CDR3. A D gene is named only where the DNA matches it firmly. Clone size is not always given. Where it is, it says once, few, many or a class for expanded clones.

d_gene	v_gene	abundance	len	j_gene	CDR3aa	CDR3nt
NA	TRBV24-1	NA	15	TRBJ2-1	CATSERGRPYNEQFF	TGTGCCACCAGTGAGCGGGGCCGTCCCTACAATGAGCAGTTCTTC
TRBD1	TRBV2	NA	15	TRBJ1-5	CASRGRTGGSQPQHF	TGTGCCAGCAGAGGAAGGACAGGGGGTAGTCAGCCCCAGCATTTT
TRBD1	TRBV2	NA	15	TRBJ1-1	CASSTRGRFGTEAFF	TGTGCCAGCAGTACCAGGGGGCGTTTTGGCACTGAAGCTTTCTTT
NA	TRBV27	NA	14	TRBJ2-7	CASSLVGGPYEQYF	TGTGCCAGCAGTTTAGTCGGCGGACCATACGAGCAGTACTTC
NA	TRBV18	NA	12	TRBJ1-5	CASSPSGQPQHF	TGTGCCAGCTCACCATCAGGTCAGCCCCAGCATTTT
NA	TRBV5-4	NA	16	TRBJ1-1	CASSLGSGAGNTEAFF	TGTGCCAGCAGCTTGGGTTCCGGGGCTGGGAACACTGAAGCTTTCTTT
TRBD1	TRBV27	NA	14	TRBJ2-7	CASRRDRVSYEQYF	TGTGCCAGCAGGCGGGACAGGGTCTCCTACGAGCAGTACTTC
NA	TRBV28	few	13	TRBJ1-5	CASSLASNQPQHF	TGTGCCAGCAGTTTAGCCAGCAATCAGCCCCAGCATTTT
NA	TRBV6-5	few	15	TRBJ2-7	CASSYSTGVKNEQYF	TGTGCCAGCAGTTACTCTACGGGGGTGAAGAACGAGCAGTACTTC
NA	TRBV4-1	few	16	TRBJ1-1	CASSQVDRQVKTEAFF	TGCGCCAGCAGCCAAGTTGATAGACAGGTTAAAACTGAAGCTTTCTTT
NA	TRBV5-1	NA	16	TRBJ1-2	CASSLSSVGANYGYTF	TGCGCCAGCAGCTTGAGTTCTGTAGGGGCTAACTATGGCTACACCTTC
NA	TRBV5-1	NA	14	TRBJ2-5	CASSTEPGGRSQYF	TGCGCCAGCAGCACCGAGCCGGGGGGCCGGTCGCAGTACTTC
NA	TRBV4-1	NA	15	TRBJ1-2	CASSLHDDTVYGYTF	TGCGCCAGCAGCCTACATGACGATACGGTCTATGGCTACACCTTC
NA	TRBV5-6	NA	15	TRBJ2-5	CASSLVEGGQETQYF	TGTGCCAGCAGCTTGGTGGAGGGTGGGCAAGAGACCCAGTACTTC
TRBD1	TRBV10-1	once	16	TRBJ2-3	CASSESIGTGANTQYF	TGCGCCAGCAGTGAGTCGATAGGGACAGGGGCCAATACGCAGTATTTT
NA	TRBV2	NA	13	TRBJ1-2	CASKEVRAQGYTF	TGTGCCAGCAAAGAAGTCAGGGCTCAGGGCTACACCTTC
NA	TRBV29-1	NA	14	TRBJ2-3	CSVVKGLSTDTQYF	TGCAGCGTTGTGAAGGGACTCAGCACAGATACGCAGTATTTT
NA	TRBV10-3	NA	12	TRBJ2-7	CATQQGLEEQYF	TGTGCCACCCAACAGGGTCTGGAGGAGCAGTACTTC
NA	TRBV3-1/TRBV3-2	NA	12	TRBJ2-1	CASSQLRGEQFF	TGTGCCAGCAGCCAACTACGCGGTGAGCAGTTCTTC
NA	TRBV30	few	17	TRBJ1-3	CAWSVAGQQGLRNTIYF	TGTGCCTGGAGTGTGGCGGGCCAACAGGGCCTTCGAAACACCATATATTTT
NA	TRBV19	NA	16	TRBJ1-5	CASSIEGDSLHQPQHF	TGTGCCAGTAGTATAGAGGGAGACAGCCTCCATCAGCCCCAGCATTTT
NA	TRBV29-1	NA	12	TRBJ1-4	CSVGRSDEKLFF	TGCAGCGTTGGGCGGTCGGATGAAAAACTGTTTTTT
NA	TRBV27	NA	11	TRBJ2-7	CASSTYYEQYF	TGTGCCAGCAGTACCTATTACGAGCAGTACTTC
NA	TRBV5-4	NA	15	TRBJ1-1	CASSLGGRLNTEAFF	TGTGCCAGCAGCTTAGGAGGGCGGTTGAACACTGAAGCTTTCTTT
TRBD1	TRBV6-5	NA	15	TRBJ1-2	CASSPGTGGGSGYTF	TGTGCCAGCAGTCCGGGGACAGGGGGTGGAAGTGGCTACACCTTC
TRBD1	TRBV4-2	NA	16	TRBJ1-2	CASSQVGQGVHYGYTF	TGTGCCAGCAGCCAAGTGGGGCAGGGGGTTCACTATGGCTACACCTTC
NA	TRBV20-1	NA	11	TRBJ1-6	CSASFAGAPHF	TGCAGTGCTAGCTTCGCCGGCGCGCCCCACTTT
NA	TRBV7-2	NA	14	TRBJ1-2	CASSLDWHRYGYTF	TGTGCCAGCAGCTTAGATTGGCACCGGTATGGCTACACCTTC
TRBD1	TRBV5-6	NA	15	TRBJ1-2	CASSLQGTGNYGYTF	TGTGCCAGCAGCTTGCAGGGGACAGGGAACTATGGCTACACCTTC
TRBD1	TRBV13	NA	14	TRBJ1-1	CASSLQGAHTEAFF	TGTGCCAGCAGCTTACAGGGGGCGCACACTGAAGCTTTCTTT
NA	TRBV5-5	NA	14	TRBJ2-7	CASRGGGQTYEQYF	TGTGCCAGCAGGGGTGGAGGGCAGACCTACGAGCAGTACTTC
TRBD1	TRBV6-2/TRBV6-3	NA	14	TRBJ1-1	CASSLQGARTEAFF	TGTGCCAGCAGCCTACAGGGGGCGCGTACTGAAGCTTTCTTT
NA	TRBV28	NA	16	TRBJ1-5	CASSPRDGGSNQPQHF	TGTGCCAGCAGCCCACGGGATGGGGGTAGCAATCAGCCCCAGCATTTT
TRBD1	TRBV10-3	few	16	TRBJ1-1	CAISPGQKNLNTEAFF	TGTGCCATCAGCCCGGGACAGAAGAACTTGAACACTGAAGCTTTCTTT
NA	TRBV28	NA	12	TRBJ1-1	CASSWGNTEAFF	TGTGCCAGCAGCTGGGGGAACACTGAAGCTTTCTTT
NA	TRBV5-5	NA	14	TRBJ1-4	CASSSGQVNEKLFF	TGTGCCAGCAGCTCTGGGCAGGTTAATGAAAAACTGTTTTTT
TRBD1	TRBV6-2/TRBV6-3	large	13	TRBJ1-2	CASSFRQGNGYTF	TGTGCCAGCAGTTTCCGACAGGGGAACGGCTACACCTTC
NA	TRBV2	NA	13	TRBJ1-1	CASGTVANTEAFF	TGTGCCAGCGGGACGGTAGCGAACACTGAAGCTTTCTTT
TRBD1	TRBV7-2	medium-sized	15	TRBJ2-1	CASSEDRGSYNEQFF	TGTGCCAGCAGCGAGGACAGGGGCTCCTACAATGAGCAGTTCTTC
NA	TRBV2	NA	14	TRBJ2-1	CASSERRRVNEQFF	TGTGCCAGCAGTGAAAGGAGAAGAGTCAATGAGCAGTTCTTC
NA	TRBV5-6	few	14	TRBJ2-3	CASSLRLEEDTQYF	TGTGCCAGCAGCTTGAGACTAGAGGAAGATACGCAGTATTTT
NA	TRBV18	NA	13	TRBJ1-1	CASSPLNGAEAFF	TGTGCCAGCTCACCCCTAAATGGGGCTGAAGCTTTCTTT
TRBD2	TRBV6-5	NA	15	TRBJ2-5	CASSPGTSQGRTQYF	TGTGCCAGCAGTCCCGGGACTAGCCAAGGGAGGACCCAGTACTTC
NA	TRBV7-3	few	15	TRBJ1-2	CASSRSPGGSPGYTF	TGTGCCAGCAGCCGTTCGCCGGGGGGCTCTCCTGGCTACACCTTC
NA	TRBV9	NA	15	TRBJ1-1	CASSPTGDEDTEAFF	TGTGCCAGCAGCCCTACCGGGGATGAGGACACTGAAGCTTTCTTT
NA	TRBV30	NA	10	TRBJ1-2	CAWARDRGTF	TGTGCCTGGGCCAGGGACCGCGGCACCTTC
NA	TRBV18	NA	14	TRBJ1-2	CASSQHQGNYGYTF	TGTGCCAGCTCACAACACCAGGGAAACTATGGCTACACCTTC
NA	TRBV30	NA	14	TRBJ1-3	CAWSVTAAGNTIYF	TGTGCCTGGAGTGTAACGGCAGCTGGAAACACCATATATTTT
NA	TRBV14	few	15	TRBJ1-2	CASSQEAGRGYGYTF	TGTGCCAGCAGCCAAGAGGCTGGCCGAGGGTATGGCTACACCTTC
NA	TRBV7-3	medium-sized	14	TRBJ1-4	CASSLRQEAEKLFF	TGTGCCAGCAGCTTAAGGCAGGAGGCTGAAAAACTGTTTTTT
NA	TRBV10-3	NA	14	TRBJ2-7	CATAPGPTTYEQYF	TGTGCCACCGCCCCGGGACCCACGACCTACGAGCAGTACTTC
TRBD1	TRBV30	NA	13	TRBJ2-3	CAWNQGAQDTQYF	TGTGCCTGGAATCAGGGGGCGCAAGATACGCAGTATTTT
TRBD1	TRBV19	NA	16	TRBJ1-2	CASSRDRGPGGYGYTF	TGTGCCAGTAGTCGGGACAGGGGGCCCGGGGGCTATGGCTACACCTTC
NA	TRBV5-1	NA	14	TRBJ2-3	CASSLGTGTDTQYF	TGCGCCAGCAGCTTGGGTACAGGGACAGATACGCAGTATTTT
TRBD1	TRBV27	NA	16	TRBJ1-6	CASTPGTGTGTSPLHF	TGTGCCAGCACCCCTGGAACCGGGACAGGTACTTCACCCCTCCACTTT
TRBD1	TRBV7-9	NA	17	TRBJ2-5	CASSLGVAGGPLETQYF	TGTGCCAGCAGCTTAGGTGTCGCAGGGGGTCCATTGGAGACCCAGTACTTC
NA	TRBV6-1	few	14	TRBJ2-5	CASSEGGQQETQYF	TGTGCCAGCAGTGAAGGAGGACAGCAAGAGACCCAGTACTTC
NA	TRBV29-1	NA	13	TRBJ1-2	CSVGMAGVYGYTF	TGCAGCGTTGGTATGGCAGGGGTGTATGGCTACACCTTC
TRBD2	TRBV27	medium-sized	16	TRBJ2-7	CASSFMSSGRANEQYF	TGTGCCAGCAGTTTTATGTCTAGCGGGAGGGCGAACGAGCAGTACTTC